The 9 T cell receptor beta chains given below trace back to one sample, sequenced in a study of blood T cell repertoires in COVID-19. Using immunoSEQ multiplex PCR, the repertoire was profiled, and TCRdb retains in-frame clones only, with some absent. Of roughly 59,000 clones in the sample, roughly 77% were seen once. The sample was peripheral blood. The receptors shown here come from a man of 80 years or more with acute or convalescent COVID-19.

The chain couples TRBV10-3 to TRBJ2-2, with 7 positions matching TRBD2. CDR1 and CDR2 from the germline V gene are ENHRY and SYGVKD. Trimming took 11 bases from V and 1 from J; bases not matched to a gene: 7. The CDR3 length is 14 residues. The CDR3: CAAGESGNTGELFF. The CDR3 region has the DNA TGTGCCGCGGGAGAATCGGGGAACACCGGGGAGCTGTTTTTT.

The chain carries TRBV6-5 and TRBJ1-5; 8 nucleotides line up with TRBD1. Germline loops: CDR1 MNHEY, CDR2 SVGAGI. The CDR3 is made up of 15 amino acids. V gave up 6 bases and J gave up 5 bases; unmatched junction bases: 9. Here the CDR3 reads CASRKTPGGDQPQHF. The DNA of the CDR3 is TGTGCCAGCAGAAAGACGCCAGGGGGCGATCAGCCCCAGCATTTT.

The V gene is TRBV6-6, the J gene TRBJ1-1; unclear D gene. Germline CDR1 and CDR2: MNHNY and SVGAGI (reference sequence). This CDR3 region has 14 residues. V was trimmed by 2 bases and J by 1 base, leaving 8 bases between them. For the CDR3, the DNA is TGTGCCAGCAGTTACGCACAGAAGAACACTGAAGCTTTCTTT. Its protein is CASSYAQKNTEAFF.

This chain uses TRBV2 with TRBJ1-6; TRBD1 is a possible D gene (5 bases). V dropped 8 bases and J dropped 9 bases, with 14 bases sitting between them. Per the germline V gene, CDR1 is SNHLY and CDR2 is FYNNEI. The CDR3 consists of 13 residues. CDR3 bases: TGTGCCAGCCAGTCGGGGGGAATTTCACCCCTCCACTTT. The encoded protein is CASQSGGISPLHF.

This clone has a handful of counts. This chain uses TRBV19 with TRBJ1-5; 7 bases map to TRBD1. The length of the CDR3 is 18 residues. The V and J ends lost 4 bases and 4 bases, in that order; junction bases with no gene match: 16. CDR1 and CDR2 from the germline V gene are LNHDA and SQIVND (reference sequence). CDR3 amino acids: CASSKTPFQTGMNQPQHF. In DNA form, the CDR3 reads TGTGCCAGTAGTAAAACCCCTTTTCAGACAGGGATGAATCAGCCCCAGCATTTT.

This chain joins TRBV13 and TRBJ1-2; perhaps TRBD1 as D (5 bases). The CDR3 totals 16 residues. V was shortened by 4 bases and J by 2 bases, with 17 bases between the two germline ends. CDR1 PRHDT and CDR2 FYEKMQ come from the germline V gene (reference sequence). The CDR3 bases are TGTGCCAGCAGCTCACGACAGAAGAACCGAAACTATGGCTACACCTTC. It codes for CASSSRQKNRNYGYTF.

The CDR3 region has the DNA TGTGCCAGCAGCTCGGGACTAGCGGGAGGAGAGCAGTTCTTC. Amino acid sequence: CASSSGLAGGEQFF. The chain links TRBV7-8 to TRBJ2-1; 15 bases are a match to TRBD2. Germline trimming cut 4 bases from V and 10 bases from J; bases unmatched to any gene: 2. Germline lookup yields CDR1 SGHVS and CDR2 FQNEAQ. This CDR3 region has 14 residues.

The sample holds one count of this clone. This CDR3 reads CASSQAGVLGQFF. As DNA, the CDR3 is TGTGCCAGCAGCCAAGCGGGGGTTTTGGGGCAGTTCTTC. J is TRBJ2-1 and V is TRBV4-2, with D possibly matching TRBD2 (6 bases). This CDR3 contains 13 residues. In germline, CDR1 is LGHNA, CDR2 YNFKEQ. The V end was cut by 1 base, the J end by 12 bases, with 13 bases between.

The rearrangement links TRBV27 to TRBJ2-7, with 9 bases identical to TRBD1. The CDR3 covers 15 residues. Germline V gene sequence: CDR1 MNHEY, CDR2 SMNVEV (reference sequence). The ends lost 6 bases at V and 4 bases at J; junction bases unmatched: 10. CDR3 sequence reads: CASSLPGQGLYEQYF. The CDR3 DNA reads TGTGCCAGCAGCTTACCGGGACAGGGTCTATACGAGCAGTACTTC.